Listed here are 29 T cell receptor beta chains from one sample, sequenced in a study of blood T cell repertoires in COVID-19. The method was immunoSEQ multiplex PCR; TCRdb's version includes in-frame clones alone and lacks a portion of them. This table holds under 200,000 clones, 80% found once. Sequencing was done on a sample of PBMCs or T cells enriched from blood (not recorded which). The receptors derive from a woman in her fifties or sixties who had recovered from COVID-19.

This clone has a single count. The CDR3 sequence: CASSLAQGEDTGELFF. DNA of the CDR3: TGTGCCAGCAGCTTAGCTCAGGGGGAGGACACCGGGGAGCTGTTTTTT. The chain is built from TRBV7-9 and TRBJ2-2; TRBD1 is a possible D gene (7 bases). Per the germline V gene, CDR1 is SEHNR and CDR2 is FQNEAQ (reference sequence). Trimming pared 0 bases from V and 3 bases from J, leaving 11 bases between. The CDR3 has 16 residues.

V is TRBV5-1 and J is TRBJ2-2; 8 nucleotides match TRBD1. The CDR3 is 16 residues long. Germline V CDR1 and CDR2: SGHRS, YFSETQ. V was clipped by 3 bases and J by 0 bases; unmatched bases: 4. The CDR3, as DNA: TGCGCCAGCAGCTCCCCGGACAGGGCGAACACCGGGGAGCTGTTTTTT. Translating it yields CASSSPDRANTGELFF.

This clone was observed once. This chain connects TRBV7-9 to TRBJ2-5; TRBD1 aligns across 8 bases. This CDR3 spans 15 amino acids. Germline V lookup: CDR1 SEHNR, CDR2 FQNEAQ (reference sequence). Germline trimming cut 6 bases from V and 5 bases from J; bases unmatched to any gene: 11. The DNA of the CDR3 is TGTGCCAGCAGTTCGAGACAGGGGTTTAGCGAGACCCAGTACTTC. It is translated as CASSSRQGFSETQYF.

The V call is TRBV3-1 (or the pseudogene TRBV3-2), the J call TRBJ2-7, with TRBD2 matching 7 bases. Germline V CDR1 and CDR2: LGHDT, YNNKEL (reference sequence). This CDR3 spans 13 amino acids. Trimming at V came to 2 bases and at J to 10 bases, leaving 8 bases not matched to a gene. The DNA of the CDR3 is TGTGCCAGCAGCCAAACCGGACTAGAAGTACAGTACTTC. Protein product: CASSQTGLEVQYF.

The chain's CDR3 is CSAEPFPGQGARGYGYTF. DNA of the CDR3: TGCAGCGCCGAACCATTCCCCGGACAGGGGGCGCGAGGCTATGGCTACACCTTC. The rearrangement joins TRBV29-1 to TRBJ1-2; 11 nucleotides agree with TRBD1. The length of the CDR3 is 18 residues. Looked up from germline, CDR1 is SQVTM and CDR2 is ANQGSEA. V trimming: 7 bases; J trimming: 4 bases; junction bases outside the gene matches: 20. Full variable domain (rest looked up from reference TRBV29-1 and TRBJ1-2): SAVISQKPSRDICQRGTSLTIQCQVDSQVTMMFWYRQQPGQSLTLIATANQGSEATYESGFVIDKFPISRPNLTFSTLTVSNMSPEDSSIYLCSAEPFPGQGARGYGYTFGSGTRLTVV.

The CDR3 loop is CSVASAGGVQPQHF. For the CDR3, the DNA is TGCAGCGTTGCCTCGGCGGGCGGGGTTCAGCCCCAGCATTTT. This chain links TRBV29-1 with TRBJ1-5; D is uncertain. The germline gives CDR1 SQVTM, CDR2 ANQGSEA. Trimming shortened V by 4 bases and J by 6 bases, and 16 bases separated the two germline ends. CDR3 length: 14 residues.

The chain couples TRBV18 to TRBJ1-4; 8 nucleotides align to TRBD1. Germline assignment: CDR1 KGHSH and CDR2 LQKENI. The V and J ends lost 4 bases and 8 bases, in that order; junction bases with no gene match: 6. The length of the CDR3 is 14 residues. CDR3 DNA sequence: TGTGCCAGCTCACGGGACAGGTTTCGAGAAAAACTGTTTTTT. It specifies CASSRDRFREKLFF.

The rearrangement joins TRBV29-1 to TRBJ2-4; TRBD2 agrees at 15 bases. V trimming: 6 bases; J trimming: 0 bases; junction bases outside the gene matches: 9. Germline V gene data show CDR1 as SQVTM and CDR2 as ANQGSEA. The CDR3 sequence is 18 residues long. The CDR3 here is CSVAPGLAGGIAKNIQYF. The CDR3, as DNA: TGCAGCGTAGCACCGGGACTAGCGGGGGGAATAGCCAAAAACATTCAGTACTTC.

The genes are TRBV30 and TRBJ2-7; 8 positions agree with TRBD2. The CDR3 covers 12 residues. The germline V gene has CDR1 GTSNPN and CDR2 SVGIG (reference sequence). The CDR3 bases are TGTGCATGGGAGCGGGGGCGGGACGAGCAGTACTTC. It yields the protein CAWERGRDEQYF.

The V call is TRBV19, the J call TRBJ1-5; TRBD1 agrees at 7 bases. CDR1 is LNHDA, CDR2 SQIVND, per germline (reference sequence). Unmatched junction bases numbered 11, after V lost 5 bases and J lost 1 base. The CDR3 contains 17 residues. CDR3 residues: CASSFNPGQRSNQPQHF. The CDR3 bases are TGTGCCAGTAGTTTCAACCCGGGACAGAGGAGCAATCAGCCCCAGCATTTT.

The chain has TRBV11-2 and TRBJ1-2; possible D gene TRBD1, 5 bases. V was cut by 0 bases and J by 5 bases, with 7 bases left in between. Looked up from germline, CDR1 is SGHAT and CDR2 is FQNNGV. The CDR3 contains 13 residues. The CDR3: CASSLESGYGYTF. The CDR3 nucleotides are TGTGCCAGCAGCTTAGAGTCAGGGTATGGCTACACCTTC.

CDR3 loop: CASSPPTNQPQHF. DNA for the CDR3: TGTGCCAGCTCACCACCCACAAATCAGCCCCAGCATTTT. V usage is TRBV18 and J usage is TRBJ1-5, with D unresolved. CDR1 and CDR2 from the germline V gene are KGHSH and LQKENI. V lost 0 bases and J 4 bases, leaving 4 bases between the germline ends. This CDR3 has 13 residues.

The chain joins TRBV2 to TRBJ1-2, with D tentatively TRBD1 (6 bases). Trimming removed 6 bases at V and 4 bases at J, with 15 bases between. There are 14 residues in the CDR3. CDR1 SNHLY and CDR2 FYNNEI come from the germline V gene. The CDR3 DNA reads as TGTGCCAGCAGGTTGGACCAACAGGGCTATGGCTACACCTTC. As protein: CASRLDQQGYGYTF.

This clone was counted a single time. The chain employs TRBV5-5 and TRBJ1-2, with 10 bases lining up with TRBD1. CDR1 SGHKS and CDR2 YYEKEE come from the germline V gene (reference sequence). The V segment lost 5 bases and the J segment 3 bases; nucleotides outside the gene matches: 4. The CDR3 totals 14 residues. The CDR3 loop is CASRRGQGYYGYTF. For the CDR3, the DNA is TGTGCCAGCAGACGGGGACAGGGGTACTATGGCTACACCTTC. The full variable domain, completed using reference TRBV5-5 and TRBJ1-2, is DAGVTQSPTHLIKTRGQQVTLRCSPISGHKSVSWYQQVLGQGPQFIFQYYEKEERGRGNFPDRFSARQFPNYSSELNVNALLLGDSALYLCASRRGQGYYGYTFGSGTRLTVV.

J is TRBJ1-4 and V is TRBV7-9; 7 nucleotides match TRBD1. Germline-derived CDR1 and CDR2 are SEHNR and FQNEAQ (reference sequence). Trimming removed 1 base from V and 6 bases from J; junction bases left unmatched: 8. There are 16 residues in the CDR3. The CDR3 nucleotides read TGTGCCAGCAGCTTAGATGCGAGGGGGCCGGATGAAAAACTGTTTTTT. This gives the protein CASSLDARGPDEKLFF.

The chain couples TRBV7-2 to TRBJ1-3; 7 bases are shared with TRBD1. With V trimmed by 6 bases and J by 4 bases, 6 bases remained unmatched. Germline V CDR1 and CDR2: SGHTA, FQGNSA. The CDR3 sequence is 14 residues long. The CDR3: CASRPGTDGNTIYF. The CDR3, as DNA: TGTGCCAGCAGGCCCGGGACAGACGGAAACACCATATATTTT.

This chain links TRBV3-1 (or the pseudogene TRBV3-2) with TRBJ2-1, with TRBD2 matching 8 bases. Per the germline V gene, CDR1 is LGHDT and CDR2 is YNNKEL (reference sequence). V gave up 3 bases and J gave up 10 bases; unmatched junction bases: 5. The CDR3 covers 13 residues. The CDR3 loop reads CASSHGGAYEQFF. CDR3 sequence (DNA): TGTGCCAGCAGCCACGGGGGGGCGTACGAGCAGTTCTTC.

This chain joins TRBV4-1 and TRBJ1-2; a weak D match, TRBD1 (5 bases). CDR1 and CDR2 from the germline V gene are MGHRA and YSYEKL. The CDR3 is made up of 15 amino acids. Trimming removed 4 bases from V and 1 base from J, with 13 bases in between. The CDR3 reads CASSPGDGGNYGYTF. DNA for the CDR3: TGCGCCAGCAGCCCGGGGGACGGTGGTAACTATGGCTACACCTTC.

V and J are TRBV19 and TRBJ1-6, with TRBD1 identical over 12 bases. The trim removed 6 bases at V and 7 bases at J, leaving 10 bases unmatched. This CDR3 is 17 amino acids long. Germline assignment: CDR1 LNHDA and CDR2 SQIVND (reference sequence). CDR3 loop: CASRPLGTGGWNSPLHF. DNA for the CDR3: TGTGCCAGTAGGCCTCTTGGGACAGGGGGCTGGAATTCACCCCTCCACTTT.

This clone was counted a single time. The gene calls are TRBV2 and TRBJ2-5; D remains ambiguous. Trimming cost V 7 bases and J 4 bases, with 10 bases left between them. Germline CDR1 is SNHLY and CDR2 is FYNNEI. The CDR3 totals 12 residues. CDR3 residues: CASTGRAETQYF. DNA of the CDR3: TGTGCCAGCACAGGAAGAGCAGAGACCCAGTACTTC. Supplemented by reference TRBV2 and TRBJ2-5, the full variable domain reads EPEVTQTPSHQVTQMGQEVILRCVPISNHLYFYWYRQILGQKVEFLVSFYNNEISEKSEIFDDQFSVERPDGSNFTLKIRSTKLEDSAMYFCASTGRAETQYFGPGTRLLVL.

A single count supports this clone. The chain is built from TRBV10-1 and TRBJ1-5; D remains ambiguous. The germline CDR1 and CDR2 sequences are WNHNN and SYGVQD (reference sequence). V was trimmed by 3 bases and J by 4 bases, leaving 7 bases between them. The CDR3 is 13 amino acids. Here the CDR3 reads CASSDTGNQPQHF. CDR3 DNA: TGCGCCAGCAGTGATACCGGTAATCAGCCCCAGCATTTT.

The chain couples TRBV30 to TRBJ2-1; 8 positions match TRBD1. With 1 base clipped from V and 4 bases from J, the junction kept 3 bases outside the gene matches. Germline CDR1 and CDR2: GTSNPN and SVGIG (reference sequence). This CDR3 spans 14 amino acids. CDR3: CAWSAGTGYNEQFF. CDR3 DNA sequence: TGTGCCTGGAGTGCAGGGACAGGATACAATGAGCAGTTCTTC.

This clone was recorded a few times. V usage is TRBV11-1 and J usage is TRBJ2-7; TRBD2 matches 11 bases. This CDR3 comprises 15 residues. The germline CDR1 and CDR2 sequences are SGHAT and FQDESV (reference sequence). V lost 3 bases, J lost 3 bases, and 4 bases stayed unmatched. This chain's CDR3 is CASSFSGGALYEQYF. The CDR3 coding sequence is TGTGCCAGCAGCTTTAGCGGGGGGGCGCTCTACGAGCAGTACTTC. Full variable domain (remainder filled in from reference TRBV11-1 and TRBJ2-7): EAEVAQSPRYKITEKSQAVAFWCDPISGHATLYWYRQILGQGPELLVQFQDESVVDDSQLPKDRFSAERLKGVDSTLKIQPAELGDSAMYLCASSFSGGALYEQYFGPGTRLTVT.

The sample holds a few counts of this clone. The J gene is TRBJ2-1, the V gene TRBV6-4; the match to TRBD2 covers 13 bases. The CDR3 is made up of 15 amino acids. Germline lookup yields CDR1 MRHNA and CDR2 SNTAGT. The J segment lost 7 bases and the V segment lost 5 bases, leaving 5 bases of the junction unmatched. In nucleotides, the CDR3 is TGTGCCAGCAGTCCGACTAGCGGGGGGAGGAATGAGCAGTTCTTC. Translating gives CASSPTSGGRNEQFF.

The chain couples TRBV7-2 to TRBJ2-7, with D uncertain. CDR3 length: 14 residues. The V end lost 7 bases, the J end lost 0 bases, and 13 bases lay between the germline ends. Germline loops: CDR1 SGHTA, CDR2 FQGNSA. CDR3 residues: CASTPQYSSYEQYF. CDR3 bases: TGTGCCAGCACCCCCCAATACAGCTCCTACGAGCAGTACTTC.

CDR3 in amino acids: CASSPPSRASYEQYF. The CDR3 DNA is TGTGCCAGCTCACCACCTTCCAGGGCCTCCTACGAGCAGTACTTC. The J gene is TRBJ2-7, the V gene TRBV18; tentatively, D is TRBD1 (5 bases). The V end was cut by 0 bases, the J end by 0 bases, with 9 bases between. Looked up from germline, CDR1 is KGHSH and CDR2 is LQKENI. This CDR3 is 15 amino acids long.

The rearrangement joins TRBV5-6 to TRBJ2-4; 9 bases align to TRBD1. The germline CDR1 and CDR2 sequences are SGHDT and YYEEEE. Trimming cost V 0 bases and J 6 bases; bases outside gene matches: 7. The CDR3 spans 16 residues. The CDR3 bases are TGTGCCAGCAGCTTGGCCGAGACAGGGGGATTAAACATTCAGTACTTC. The encoded protein is CASSLAETGGLNIQYF.

The J gene is TRBJ2-7, the V gene TRBV7-8; a possible D gene is TRBD2 (5 bases). This CDR3 has 15 residues. Per germline, CDR1 SGHVS and CDR2 FQNEAQ. V gave up 6 bases and J gave up 0 bases, with 15 bases separating them. The CDR3 DNA reads as TGTGCCAGCAGGTCGCATAGCGTGCCCTCCTACGAGCAGTACTTC. This gives the protein CASRSHSVPSYEQYF.

This clone was seen only once. This rearrangement joins TRBV3-1 (or the pseudogene TRBV3-2) to TRBJ1-3, with a possible D match to TRBD1 (5 bases). This CDR3 region has 17 residues. The V gene lost 3 bases and the J gene lost 1 base, with 16 bases spanning the gap. Germline loops: CDR1 LGHDT, CDR2 YNNKEL (reference sequence). The CDR3 is CASSQGWDGGSGNTIYF. The CDR3 coding sequence is TGTGCCAGCAGCCAGGGTTGGGACGGGGGTTCTGGAAACACCATATATTTT.